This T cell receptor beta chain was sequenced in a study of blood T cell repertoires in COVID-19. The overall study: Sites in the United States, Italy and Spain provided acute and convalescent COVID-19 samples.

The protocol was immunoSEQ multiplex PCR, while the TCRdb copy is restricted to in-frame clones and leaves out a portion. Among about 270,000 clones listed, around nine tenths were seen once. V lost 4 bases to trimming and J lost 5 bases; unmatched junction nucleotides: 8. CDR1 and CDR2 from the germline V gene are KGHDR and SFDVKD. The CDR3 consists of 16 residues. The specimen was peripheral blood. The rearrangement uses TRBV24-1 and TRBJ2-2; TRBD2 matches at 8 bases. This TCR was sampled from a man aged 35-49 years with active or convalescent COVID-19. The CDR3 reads CATSEHSGVWTGELFF. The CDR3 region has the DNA TGTGCCACCAGTGAACATAGCGGGGTCTGGACCGGGGAGCTGTTTTTT.